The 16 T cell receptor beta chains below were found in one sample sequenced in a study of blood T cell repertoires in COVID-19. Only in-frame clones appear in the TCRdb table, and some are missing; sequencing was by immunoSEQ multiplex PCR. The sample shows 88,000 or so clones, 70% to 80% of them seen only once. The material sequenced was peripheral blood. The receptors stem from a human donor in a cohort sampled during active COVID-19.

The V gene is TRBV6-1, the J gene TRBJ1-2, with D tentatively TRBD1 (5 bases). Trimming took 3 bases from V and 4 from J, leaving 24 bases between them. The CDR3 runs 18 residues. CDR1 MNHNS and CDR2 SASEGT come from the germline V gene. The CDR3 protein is CASSEGQERFGGVYGYTF. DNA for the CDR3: TGTGCCAGCAGTGAGGGCCAGGAGCGGTTCGGGGGGGTCTATGGCTACACCTTC.

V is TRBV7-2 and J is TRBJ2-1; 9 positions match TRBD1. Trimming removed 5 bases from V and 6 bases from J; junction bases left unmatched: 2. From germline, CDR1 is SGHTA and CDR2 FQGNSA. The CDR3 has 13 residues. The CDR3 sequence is CASSKGQGNEQFF. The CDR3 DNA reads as TGTGCCAGCAGCAAGGGACAGGGCAATGAGCAGTTCTTC.

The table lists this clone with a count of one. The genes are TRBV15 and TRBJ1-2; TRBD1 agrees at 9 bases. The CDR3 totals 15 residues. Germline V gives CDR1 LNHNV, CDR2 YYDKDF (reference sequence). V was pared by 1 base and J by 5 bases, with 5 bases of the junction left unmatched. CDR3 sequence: CATSRGTGVVYGYTF. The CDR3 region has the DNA TGTGCCACCAGCAGAGGGACAGGGGTAGTGTATGGCTACACCTTC.

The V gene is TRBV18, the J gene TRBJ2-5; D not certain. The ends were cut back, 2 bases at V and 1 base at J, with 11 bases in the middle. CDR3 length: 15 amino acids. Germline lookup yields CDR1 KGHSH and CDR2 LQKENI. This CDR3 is CASSPIQARQETQYF. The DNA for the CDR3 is TGTGCCAGCTCACCAATCCAGGCTCGCCAAGAGACCCAGTACTTC.

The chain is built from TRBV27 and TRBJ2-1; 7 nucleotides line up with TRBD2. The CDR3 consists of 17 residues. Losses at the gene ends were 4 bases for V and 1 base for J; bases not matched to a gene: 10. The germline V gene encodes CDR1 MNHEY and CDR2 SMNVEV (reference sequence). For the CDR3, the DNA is TGTGCCAGCAGTTCGGAATCAGGGACTATATCCTACAATGAGCAGTTCTTC. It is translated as CASSSESGTISYNEQFF.

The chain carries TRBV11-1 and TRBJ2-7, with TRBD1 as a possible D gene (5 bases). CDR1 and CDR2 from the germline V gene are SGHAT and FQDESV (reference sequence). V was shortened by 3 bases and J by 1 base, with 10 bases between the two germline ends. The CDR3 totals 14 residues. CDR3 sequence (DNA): TGTGCCAGCAGCTTGGGGCTTGGGTCCTACGAGCAGTACTTC. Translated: CASSLGLGSYEQYF.

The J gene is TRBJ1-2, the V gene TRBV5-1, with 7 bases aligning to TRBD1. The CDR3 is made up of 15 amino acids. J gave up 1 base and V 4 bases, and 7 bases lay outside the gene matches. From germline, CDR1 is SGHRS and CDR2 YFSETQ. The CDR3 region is CASSDDRELNYGYTF. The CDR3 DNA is TGCGCCAGCAGCGACGACAGGGAGCTTAACTATGGCTACACCTTC.

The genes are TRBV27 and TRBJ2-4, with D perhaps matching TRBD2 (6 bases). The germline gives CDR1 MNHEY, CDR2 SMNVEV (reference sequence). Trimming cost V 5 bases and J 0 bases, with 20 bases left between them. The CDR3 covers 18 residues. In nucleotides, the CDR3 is TGTGCCAGCAGTGGATTAGGGACTCCGAACGTAGCCAAAAACATTCAGTACTTC. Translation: CASSGLGTPNVAKNIQYF.

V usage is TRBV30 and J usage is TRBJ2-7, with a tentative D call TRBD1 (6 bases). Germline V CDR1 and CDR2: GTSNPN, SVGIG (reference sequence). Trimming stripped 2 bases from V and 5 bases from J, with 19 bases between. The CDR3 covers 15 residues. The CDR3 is CAWSPQQGSLNEQYF. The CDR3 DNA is TGTGCCTGGAGTCCCCAACAGGGAAGTTTGAACGAGCAGTACTTC. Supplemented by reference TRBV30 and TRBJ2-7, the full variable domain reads SQTIHQWPATLVQPVGSPLSLECTVEGTSNPNLYWYRQAAGRGLQLLFYSVGIGQISSEVPQNLSASRPQDRQFILSSKKLLLSDSGFYLCAWSPQQGSLNEQYFGPGTRLTVT.

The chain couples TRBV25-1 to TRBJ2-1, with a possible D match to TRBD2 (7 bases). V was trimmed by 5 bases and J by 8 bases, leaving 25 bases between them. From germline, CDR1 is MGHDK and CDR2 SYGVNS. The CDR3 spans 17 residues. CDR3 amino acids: CASSPWGGDTVGHEQFF. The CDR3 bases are TGTGCCAGCAGTCCCTGGGGGGGGGACACGGTGGGACATGAGCAGTTCTTC.

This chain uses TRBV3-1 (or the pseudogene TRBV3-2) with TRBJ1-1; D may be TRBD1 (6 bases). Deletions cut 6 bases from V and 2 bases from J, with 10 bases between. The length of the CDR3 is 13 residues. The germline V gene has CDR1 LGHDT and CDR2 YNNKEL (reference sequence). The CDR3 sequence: CASSLRGNTEAFF. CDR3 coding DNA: TGTGCCAGCAGTCTCAGGGGTAACACTGAAGCTTTCTTT.

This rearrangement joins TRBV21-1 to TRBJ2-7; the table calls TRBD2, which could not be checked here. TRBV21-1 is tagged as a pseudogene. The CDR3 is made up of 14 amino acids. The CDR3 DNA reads TGTGCCAGCAGCAAGTCTAGCGGGAGCCGTCTCCAGTACTTC. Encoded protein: CASSKSSGSRLQYF.

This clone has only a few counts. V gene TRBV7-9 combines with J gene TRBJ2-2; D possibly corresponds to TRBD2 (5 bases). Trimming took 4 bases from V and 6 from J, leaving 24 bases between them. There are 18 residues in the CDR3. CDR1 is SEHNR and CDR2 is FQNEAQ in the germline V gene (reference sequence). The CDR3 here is CASSYVAGMWEAAGELFF. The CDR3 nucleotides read TGTGCCAGCAGCTACGTCGCCGGGATGTGGGAAGCGGCCGGGGAGCTGTTTTTT.

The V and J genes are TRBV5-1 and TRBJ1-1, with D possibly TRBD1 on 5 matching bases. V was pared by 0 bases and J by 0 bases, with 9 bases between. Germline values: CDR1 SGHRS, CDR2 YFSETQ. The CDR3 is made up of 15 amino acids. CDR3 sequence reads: CASSLEGPMNTEAFF. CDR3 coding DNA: TGCGCCAGCAGCTTGGAGGGGCCAATGAACACTGAAGCTTTCTTT.

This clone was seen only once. For the CDR3, the DNA is TGTGCCCGAAGGGGAAAGGAGACAGATACGCAGTATTTT. Translated: CARRGKETDTQYF. The gene calls are TRBV2 and TRBJ2-3; D is perhaps TRBD1 (5 bases). The CDR3 runs to 13 residues. Germline lookup yields CDR1 SNHLY and CDR2 FYNNEI. V shed 11 bases and J shed 3 bases, with 15 bases lying between them.

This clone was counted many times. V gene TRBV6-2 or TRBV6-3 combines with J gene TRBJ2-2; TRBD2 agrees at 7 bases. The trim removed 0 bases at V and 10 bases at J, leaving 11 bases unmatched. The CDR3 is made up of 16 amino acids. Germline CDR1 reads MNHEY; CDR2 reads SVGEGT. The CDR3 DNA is TGTGCCAGCAGTTACTCGGGTCGGGAGGAAAGTGAGGAGCTGTTTTTT. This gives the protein CASSYSGREESEELFF.